This T cell receptor beta chain was identified in a study of T cell responses to AZD1222 COVID-19 vaccine. This CDR3 has 13 residues. Trimming shortened V by 5 bases and J by 10 bases, and 14 bases separated the two germline ends. The germline gives CDR1 SGHTA, CDR2 FQGNSA. Generated by immunoSEQ multiplex PCR, the TCRdb table keeps only in-frame clones and is missing some. The sample holds over 150,000 clones, around 87% seen once. This sequence joins TRBV7-2 and TRBJ1-4, with D hard to call. Material: peripheral blood, obtained 28 days after the second AZD1222 dose. The origin of this receptor is an adult who received the AZD1222 COVID-19 vaccine. The CDR3 here is CASSTTTMGKLFF. In nucleotides, the CDR3 is TGTGCCAGCAGCACGACCACGATGGGAAAACTGTTTTTT.